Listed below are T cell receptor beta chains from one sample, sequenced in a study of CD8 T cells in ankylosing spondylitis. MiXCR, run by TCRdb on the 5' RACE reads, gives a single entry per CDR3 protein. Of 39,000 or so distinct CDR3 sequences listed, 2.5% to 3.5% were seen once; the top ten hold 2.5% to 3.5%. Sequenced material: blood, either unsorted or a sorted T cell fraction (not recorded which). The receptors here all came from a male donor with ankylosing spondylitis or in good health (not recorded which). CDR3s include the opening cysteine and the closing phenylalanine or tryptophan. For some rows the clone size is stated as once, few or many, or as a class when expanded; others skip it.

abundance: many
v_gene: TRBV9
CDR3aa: CASSVGQVNTEAFF

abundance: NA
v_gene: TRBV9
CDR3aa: CASSVATTVETQYF

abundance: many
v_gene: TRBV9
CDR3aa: CASSVAVNTGELFF

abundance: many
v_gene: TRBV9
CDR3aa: CASSVDPPGGTQETQYF

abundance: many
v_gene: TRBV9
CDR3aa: CASSVTDRTDTQYF

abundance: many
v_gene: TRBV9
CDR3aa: CASTADYNSPLHF

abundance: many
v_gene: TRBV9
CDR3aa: CASSSSGGLQETQYF

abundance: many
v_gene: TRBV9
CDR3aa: CASSAEAGRITGELFF

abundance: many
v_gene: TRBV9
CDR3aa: CASSLGQGQETQYF

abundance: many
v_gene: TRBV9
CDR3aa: CASSGITSTDTQYF

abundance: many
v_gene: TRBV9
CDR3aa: CASSEGQGARETQYF

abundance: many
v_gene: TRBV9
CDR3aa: CASSRFGTGTETQYF

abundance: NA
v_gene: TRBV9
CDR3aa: CASSPIPGANVLTF